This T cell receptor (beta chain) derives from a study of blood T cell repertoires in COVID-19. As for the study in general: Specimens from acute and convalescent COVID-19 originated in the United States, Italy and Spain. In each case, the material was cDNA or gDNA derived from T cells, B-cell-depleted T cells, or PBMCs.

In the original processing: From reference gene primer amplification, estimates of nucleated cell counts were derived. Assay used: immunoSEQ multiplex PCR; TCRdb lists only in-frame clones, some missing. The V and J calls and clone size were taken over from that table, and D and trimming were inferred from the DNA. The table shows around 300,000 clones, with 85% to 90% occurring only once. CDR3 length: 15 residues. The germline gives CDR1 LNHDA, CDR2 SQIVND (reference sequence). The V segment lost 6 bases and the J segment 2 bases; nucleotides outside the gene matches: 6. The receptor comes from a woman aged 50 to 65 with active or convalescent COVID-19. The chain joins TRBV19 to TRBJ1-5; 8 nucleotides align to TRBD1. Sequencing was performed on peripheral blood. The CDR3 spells CASRDGQGGNQPQHF. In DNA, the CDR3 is TGTGCCAGTAGGGACGGACAGGGTGGCAATCAGCCCCAGCATTTT.